This TCR beta chain was recorded in a study of T cell clones after liver transplantation. Study-level background: Three of the eight recipients were HCV-positive; the rest had non-autoimmune, non-viral transplant indications. Study conclusions and caveats: These preliminary findings come from unstandardized post-transplant sampling times.

Clones were read by immunoSEQ multiplex PCR, and TCRdb kept only the in-frame ones, dropping some. Found here are 99,000 or so clones, around 83% of them singletons; the top ten hold 0.8% to 1%. CD3+CD4+ and CD3+CD8+ cells were FACS-sorted from thawed unstimulated PBMCs. The CDR3 extends over 12 amino acids. As concerns this clone: Its antigen is as yet unknown.

The source of this sequence is a human donor who received a liver transplant. The specimen was CD4+ T cells from blood, collected before liver transplant. This chain uses TRBV21-1 with TRBJ1-3. TRBV21-1 is flagged as a pseudogene. For the CDR3, the DNA is TGTGCCACCTACCTTCCAGGAAACACCATATATTTT. Translation gives CATYLPGNTIYF.